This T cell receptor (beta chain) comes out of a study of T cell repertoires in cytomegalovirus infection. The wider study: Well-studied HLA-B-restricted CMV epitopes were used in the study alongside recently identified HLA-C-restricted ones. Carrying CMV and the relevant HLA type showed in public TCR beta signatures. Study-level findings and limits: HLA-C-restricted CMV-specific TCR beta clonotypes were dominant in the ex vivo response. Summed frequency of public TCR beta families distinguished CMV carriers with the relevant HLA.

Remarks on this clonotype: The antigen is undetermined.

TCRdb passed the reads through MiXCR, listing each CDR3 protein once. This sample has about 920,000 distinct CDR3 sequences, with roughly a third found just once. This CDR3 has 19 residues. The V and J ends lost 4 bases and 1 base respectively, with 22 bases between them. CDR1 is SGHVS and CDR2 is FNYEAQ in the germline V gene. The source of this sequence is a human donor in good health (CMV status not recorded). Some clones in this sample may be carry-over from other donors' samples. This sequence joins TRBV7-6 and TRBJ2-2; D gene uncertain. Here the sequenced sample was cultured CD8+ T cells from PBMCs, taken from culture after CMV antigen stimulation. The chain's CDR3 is CASSSPNSPSMVNTGELFF. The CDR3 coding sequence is TGTGCCAGCAGCTCCCCTAACAGTCCTTCGATGGTGAACACCGGGGAGCTGTTTTTT.